The entry below gives a single T cell receptor beta chain sequence along with its context. What it recognizes is unknown. The entry originates in a study of cytomegalovirus exposure and HLA in healthy donors. Overall study context: There were about 85 million unique TCRs (from HLA-typed donors) in an early data release.

The PCR made use of 60 Vbeta and 13 Jbeta primers. Repertoires were generated with immunoSEQ multiplex PCR, while TCRdb's copy carries only in-frame clones and drops some. Recorded for this sample: some 39,000 clones. Findings of the study overall: According to a later analysis, donors in an Asian-associated ancestry cluster reportedly had fewer N-insertions than the approximately 670-donor mean.

Donors were ostensibly healthy at sampling, although undocumented immune exposures were probable. The TCR comes from a man aged 25-45 years in good health and CMV-seronegative. The sequencing sample was made of PBMCs.

CDR3 in DNA: TGTGCCAGTAGTGGAATAACTAGCGGGAGATCCAACGAGCAGTACTTC. Protein: CASSGITSGRSNEQYF. The chain couples TRBV19 to TRBJ2-7, with TRBD2 matching 11 bases. The trim removed 5 bases at V and 5 bases at J, leaving 11 bases unmatched. CDR3 length: 16 amino acids. The germline V gene encodes CDR1 LNHDA and CDR2 SQIVND (reference sequence).